This entry is about one T cell receptor (beta chain). The antigen is not known. Produced via immunoSEQ multiplex PCR; TCRdb's table is partial and in-frame only. The sample holds more than 25,000 clones, 65% to 85% seen once. This sample was included in a study of Tregs in tolerant kidney transplant recipients. Across the whole study: An approximately 3-day belatacept mixed lymphocyte reaction, sometimes plus 5-day graft donor restimulation, preceded CD4+CD25+CD127- sorting. Antibodies separated recipient from donor cells.

Study results and limitations: Biological reproducibility was not directly addressed, but technical replication error appeared minimal. Validation in larger populations is needed because few patients were studied.

This CDR3 is 14 amino acids long. Germline loops: CDR1 SGHTA, CDR2 FQGNSA. Losses at the gene ends were 6 bases for V and 8 bases for J; bases not matched to a gene: 8. The rearrangement uses TRBV7-2 and TRBJ1-5; 9 bases map to TRBD1. The sequence came from a human donor in good health. The sequenced material came from Tregs from blood cultured with allogeneic cells. The CDR3 DNA is TGTGCCAGCAGTTTTACAGGGGGCGTTGAGCCCCAGCATTTT. This sequence encodes CASSFTGGVEPQHF.